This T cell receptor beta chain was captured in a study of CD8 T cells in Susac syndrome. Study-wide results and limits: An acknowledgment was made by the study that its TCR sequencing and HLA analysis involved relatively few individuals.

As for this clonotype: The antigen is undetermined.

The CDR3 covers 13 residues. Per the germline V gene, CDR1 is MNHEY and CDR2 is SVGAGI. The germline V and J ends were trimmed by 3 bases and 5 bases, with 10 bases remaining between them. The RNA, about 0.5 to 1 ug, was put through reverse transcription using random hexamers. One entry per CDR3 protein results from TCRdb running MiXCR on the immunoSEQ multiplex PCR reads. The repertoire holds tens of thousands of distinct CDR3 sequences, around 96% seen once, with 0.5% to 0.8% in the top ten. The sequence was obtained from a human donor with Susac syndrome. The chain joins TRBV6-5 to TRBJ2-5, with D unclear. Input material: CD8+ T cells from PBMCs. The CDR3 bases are TGTGCCAGCAGTTATTATAGAGAGGAGACCCAGTACTTC. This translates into CASSYYREETQYF.